The rows below give T cell receptor beta chains drawn from one sample of a study of shared clonotypes between healthy human individuals. Profiling relied on immunoSEQ multiplex PCR, and the TCRdb table lists in-frame clones only, not all of them. Found here are 2.3 million or so clones, 90% to 95% of them singletons; the top ten hold about 0.39%. Sequencing was done on a sample of naive CD4+ T cells from PBMCs. The receptors here all came from a man in his late teens or twenties in good health. Some clones in this sample may be carry-over from other donors' samples. The CDR3 runs from the conserved cysteine through the conserved F or W. D genes are given only for firm matches. Only part of the rows carry a size: once, few, many, or a class if the clone is expanded.

>TRBV30|once|-|TRBJ1-4|15
CAWNLLGATNEKLFF
TGTGCCTGGAACCTTTTGGGGGCAACTAATGAAAAACTGTTTTTT
>TRBV2|-|TRBD2|TRBJ2-3|16
CARTSGSTLGADTQYF
TGTGCCAGGACTAGCGGGAGCACCCTAGGGGCAGATACGCAGTATTTT
>TRBV7-9|-|-|TRBJ2-7|12
CASSPVGIEQYF
TGTGCCAGCAGCCCGGTCGGGATCGAGCAGTACTTC
>TRBV6-5|once|-|TRBJ2-7|13
CASTNPGSSGQYF
TGTGCCAGCACCAATCCCGGTAGCTCGGGGCAGTACTTC
>TRBV5-4|-|-|TRBJ2-3|15
CASSFFSGGGDTQYF
TGTGCCAGCAGCTTTTTTAGCGGAGGGGGAGATACGCAGTATTTT
>TRBV30|-|TRBD1|TRBJ1-4|12
CAWDRAGEKLFF
TGTGCCTGGGACAGGGCTGGTGAAAAACTGTTTTTT
>TRBV5-1|-|TRBD1|TRBJ2-1|14
CASSPNRGHDEQFF
TGCGCCAGCAGCCCAAACAGGGGCCATGATGAGCAGTTCTTC
>TRBV5-4|-|TRBD1|TRBJ2-7|17
CASSLESSKGAAYEQYF
TGTGCCAGCAGCTTGGAGTCGTCGAAGGGGGCGGCCTACGAGCAGTACTTC
>TRBV12-5|-|-|TRBJ2-2|15
CASGLGGRNTGELFF
TGTGCTAGTGGTTTAGGAGGGAGGAACACCGGGGAGCTGTTTTTT
>TRBV5-6|-|-|TRBJ2-3|15
CASSLLGEYSDTQYF
TGTGCCAGCAGCTTGCTAGGAGAGTACTCGGATACGCAGTATTTT
>TRBV19|-|-|TRBJ2-3|15
CASSLSGTRTDTQYF
TGTGCCAGTAGTCTATCGGGGACAAGGACAGATACGCAGTATTTT
>TRBV4-1|few|TRBD1|TRBJ2-7|13
CASSPDRGVEQYF
TGCGCCAGCAGCCCGGACAGGGGAGTCGAGCAGTACTTC
>TRBV5-6|-|TRBD1|TRBJ2-5|14
CASSRNRGQETQYF
TGTGCCAGCAGCCGAAACAGGGGGCAAGAGACCCAGTACTTC
>TRBV28|once|TRBD2|TRBJ2-7|14
CASSTVAGLYEQYF
TGTGCCAGCAGTACGGTAGCGGGACTATACGAGCAGTACTTC
>TRBV14|once|-|TRBJ2-3|14
CASSQAFGTDTQYF
TGTGCCAGCAGCCAAGCCTTTGGAACAGATACGCAGTATTTT
>TRBV18|-|-|TRBJ2-5|14
CASSRPDSQETQYF
TGTGCCAGCTCACGACCGGACTCACAAGAGACCCAGTACTTC
>TRBV28|-|TRBD2|TRBJ2-7|14
CASKLAGISHEQYF
TGTGCCAGCAAGCTAGCGGGAATTTCCCACGAGCAGTACTTC
>TRBV6-5|-|TRBD1|TRBJ1-6|16
CASSYLGQGIPSPLHF
TGTGCCAGCAGTTACCTCGGACAGGGAATTCCTTCACCCCTCCACTTT
>TRBV4-1|-|-|TRBJ2-7|15
CASSQPTTRAHEQYF
TGCGCCAGCAGCCAACCCACCACGCGGGCTCACGAGCAGTACTTC
>TRBV18|-|TRBD1|TRBJ2-5|16
CASSSGTGGAGETQYF
TGTGCCAGCTCTTCCGGGACAGGGGGCGCGGGGGAGACCCAGTACTTC
>TRBV19|-|-|TRBJ1-2|11
CASSTDNGYTF
TGTGCCAGTAGTACGGACAATGGCTACACCTTC
>TRBV29-1|-|-|TRBJ2-2|12
CSVDSRPGELFF
TGCAGCGTTGATAGCCGACCCGGGGAGCTGTTTTTT
>TRBV28|-|-|TRBJ2-5|13
CASSFRGQETQYF
TGTGCCAGCAGTTTCCGCGGACAAGAGACCCAGTACTTC
>TRBV14|-|-|TRBJ2-1|16
CASSQVGQSSYNEQFF
TGTGCCAGCAGCCAAGTGGGGCAAAGCTCCTACAATGAGCAGTTCTTC
>TRBV28|-|TRBD1|TRBJ2-6|16
CASSLFTGAGANVLTF
TGTGCCAGCAGTTTATTTACAGGGGCTGGGGCCAACGTCCTGACTTTC
>TRBV5-8|-|TRBD1|TRBJ2-3|17
CASSVGMGQGWTDTQYF
TGTGCCAGCAGCGTGGGGATGGGACAGGGGTGGACAGATACGCAGTATTTT
>TRBV19|few|-|TRBJ2-2|14
CASSRGFGTGELFF
TGTGCCAGTAGTAGGGGATTTGGAACCGGGGAGCTGTTTTTT
>TRBV6-5|-|TRBD1|TRBJ1-3|16
CASSYLTGGAGNTIYF
TGTGCCAGCAGTTACTTGACAGGGGGAGCAGGAAACACCATATATTTT
>TRBV7-3|-|-|TRBJ2-1|15
CASSSVGSDYNEQFF
TGTGCCAGCAGCTCAGTGGGGTCGGACTACAATGAGCAGTTCTTC
>TRBV2|-|TRBD1|TRBJ2-2|15
CASRTGQGVGGELFF
TGTGCCAGCAGGACGGGACAGGGGGTAGGCGGGGAGCTGTTTTTT
>TRBV6-5|-|TRBD1|TRBJ1-2|15
CASSPGRDRVVGYTF
TGTGCCAGCAGTCCGGGCCGGGACAGGGTAGTTGGCTACACCTTC
>TRBV29-1|once|-|TRBJ2-5|13
CSVEDPLKETQYF
TGCAGCGTTGAAGACCCTCTAAAAGAGACCCAGTACTTC
>TRBV5-1|-|TRBD1|TRBJ1-1|15
CASSERRGQNTEAFF
TGCGCCAGCAGCGAGCGGAGGGGGCAGAACACTGAAGCTTTCTTT
>TRBV7-3|-|-|TRBJ2-7|15
CASSLKRTSSYEQYF
TGTGCCAGCAGCTTAAAACGGACGAGCTCCTACGAGCAGTACTTC
>TRBV5-1|-|-|TRBJ2-1|13
CASSLDTYNEQFF
TGCGCCAGCAGCCTCGACACCTACAATGAGCAGTTCTTC
>TRBV11-2|-|TRBD1|TRBJ2-1|14
CASSRGQGDNEQFF
TGTGCCAGCAGCCGGGGACAGGGGGACAATGAGCAGTTCTTC
>TRBV5-1|-|-|TRBJ2-5|15
CASSPNSVQRETQYF
TGCGCCAGCAGCCCCAACAGCGTTCAAAGGGAGACCCAGTACTTC
>TRBV7-2|-|TRBD2|TRBJ2-1|17
CASSLVPPSGRNNEQFF
TGTGCCAGCAGCTTAGTCCCTCCTAGCGGGAGGAACAATGAGCAGTTCTTC
>TRBV7-9|-|-|TRBJ2-2|17
CASSPPLSRTDTGELFF
TGTGCCAGCAGCCCGCCCCTGTCACGAACCGACACCGGGGAGCTGTTTTTT
>TRBV19|-|TRBD2|TRBJ2-1|14
CATSGGRDANEQFF
TGTGCCACGAGCGGCGGGAGGGACGCCAATGAGCAGTTCTTC
>TRBV7-8|-|TRBD1|TRBJ1-2|17
CASSLPSDRDFNYGYTF
TGTGCCAGCAGCTTACCTTCCGACAGGGATTTTAACTATGGCTACACCTTC
>TRBV28|-|-|TRBJ1-1|13
CAIRSQYTTEAFF
TGTGCCATCCGCTCGCAATATACCACTGAAGCTTTCTTT
>TRBV7-9|-|-|TRBJ2-5|13
CASSLVSGETQYF
TGTGCCAGCAGCTTAGTTTCTGGGGAGACCCAGTACTTC
>TRBV5-1|-|-|TRBJ2-5|15
CASSLAARVQETQYF
TGCGCCAGCAGCTTGGCCGCGCGGGTCCAAGAGACCCAGTACTTC
>TRBV5-1|-|-|TRBJ2-7|15
CASSPSQSITYEQYF
TGCGCCAGCAGCCCCTCCCAGAGCATCACCTACGAGCAGTACTTC
>TRBV5-1|once|TRBD1|TRBJ1-2|16
CASSLTFRGRLGGYTF
TGCGCCAGCAGCCTGACGTTCAGGGGGCGCCTGGGTGGCTACACCTTC
>TRBV14|once|TRBD2|TRBJ2-7|16
CASSNREAGVWYEQYF
TGTGCCAGCAGCAACCGAGAAGCGGGAGTTTGGTACGAGCAGTACTTC
>TRBV11-1|-|TRBD2|TRBJ2-5|14
CASSSGTSGETQYF
TGTGCCAGCAGCTCCGGGACTAGCGGCGAGACCCAGTACTTC
>TRBV5-5|-|TRBD2|TRBJ2-7|15
CASSLPRVGGYGQYF
TGTGCCAGCAGCTTGCCCCGGGTCGGGGGGTATGGGCAGTACTTC
>TRBV25-1|-|-|TRBJ1-2|13
CASSEYNGGGYTF
TGTGCCAGCAGTGAATATAATGGCGGCGGCTACACCTTC
>TRBV28|-|TRBD1|TRBJ2-6|16
CASRPHRGSGANVLTF
TGTGCCAGCAGGCCCCACAGGGGAAGTGGGGCCAACGTCCTGACTTTC
>TRBV7-9|once|-|TRBJ1-2|15
CASSLARIPIYGYTF
TGTGCCAGCAGCTTAGCGCGCATACCAATCTATGGCTACACCTTC
>TRBV30|-|-|TRBJ1-1|13
CAWSVQLNTEAFF
TGTGCCTGGAGTGTTCAATTGAACACTGAAGCTTTCTTT
>TRBV5-1|-|-|TRBJ2-3|16
CASSFTGTPSTDTQYF
TGCGCCAGCAGCTTCACCGGGACACCGAGCACAGATACGCAGTATTTT
>TRBV18|-|-|TRBJ1-1|14
CASSPTGGVTEAFF
TGTGCCAGCTCACCGACGGGGGGCGTCACTGAAGCTTTCTTT
>TRBV7-3|few|-|TRBJ1-5|13
CASSGNRNQPQHF
TGTGCCAGCAGCGGGAACAGGAATCAGCCCCAGCATTTT
>TRBV6-6|-|-|TRBJ1-2|12
CASSTDNYGYTF
TGTGCCAGCAGTACTGATAACTATGGCTACACCTTC